The rows below give T cell receptor beta chains drawn from one sample of a study of OX40 agonist ivuxolimab in advanced cancers. Here immunoSEQ multiplex PCR was the method, and the copy in TCRdb shows in-frame clones only, minus some. Altogether around 84,000 clones are present, approximately 89% being singletons, with the ten largest covering about 0.2%. The specimen was CD4+ or CD8+ T cells sorted from blood, collected in a trial of the OX40 agonist ivuxolimab. These receptors came from an adult with an advanced solid tumor such as melanoma, head and neck, liver or kidney cancer. Each CDR3 is given with its conserved first and last residue. D genes are given only for firm matches. Clone size is stated in some rows and not others, as once, few, many or a class when expanded.

CDR3: CASSRTSGSGVNEQYF
DNA: TGTGCCAGCAGTAGGACTAGCGGGTCCGGGGTCAACGAGCAGTACTTC
V: TRBV27
size: .
length: 16
J: TRBJ2-7
D: TRBD2

CDR3: CASSGGGYSYNEQFF
DNA: TGTGCCAGCAGCGGGGGCGGATACTCCTACAATGAGCAGTTCTTC
V: TRBV7-9
size: few
length: 15
J: TRBJ2-1
D: .

CDR3: CATSFGQGEYQPQHF
DNA: TGTGCCACCAGCTTTGGACAGGGAGAATATCAGCCCCAGCATTTT
V: TRBV15
size: .
length: 15
J: TRBJ1-5
D: TRBD1

CDR3: CSVDQGSTDTQYF
DNA: TGCAGCGTCGACCAGGGGAGCACAGATACGCAGTATTTT
V: TRBV29-1
size: .
length: 13
J: TRBJ2-3
D: .

CDR3: CASSPGLPNTGELFF
DNA: TGTGCCAGCAGCCCGGGACTCCCGAACACCGGGGAGCTGTTTTTT
V: TRBV9
size: .
length: 15
J: TRBJ2-2
D: .

CDR3: CAWSPSNTGELFF
DNA: TGTGCCTGGAGTCCTTCGAACACCGGGGAGCTGTTTTTT
V: TRBV30
size: .
length: 13
J: TRBJ2-2
D: .

CDR3: CASSVTGTRATDTQYF
DNA: TGTGCCAGCAGCGTAACAGGGACTAGGGCCACAGATACGCAGTATTTT
V: TRBV11-2
size: .
length: 16
J: TRBJ2-3
D: TRBD2

CDR3: CASSLWGSEQFF
DNA: TGTGCCAGCAGTTTATGGGGGAGCGAGCAGTTCTTC
V: TRBV27
size: .
length: 12
J: TRBJ2-1
D: .

CDR3: CASSLQSGAGNQPQHF
DNA: TGTGCCAGCAGTTTACAGTCGGGAGCGGGCAATCAGCCCCAGCATTTT
V: TRBV28
size: .
length: 16
J: TRBJ1-5
D: .

CDR3: CASSFGGGGTGELFF
DNA: TGTGCCAGCAGCTTCGGGGGTGGGGGCACCGGGGAGCTGTTTTTT
V: TRBV28
size: .
length: 15
J: TRBJ2-2
D: .

CDR3: CASSQRQGGNYEQYF
DNA: TGCGCCAGCAGCCAGCGACAGGGAGGGAACTACGAGCAGTACTTC
V: TRBV4-1
size: .
length: 15
J: TRBJ2-7
D: .

CDR3: CASSIVGGAVYEQYF
DNA: TGTGCCAGTAGTATCGTCGGGGGGGCGGTGTACGAGCAGTACTTC
V: TRBV19
size: .
length: 15
J: TRBJ2-7
D: TRBD2

CDR3: CASSPGTSLETQYF
DNA: TGTGCCAGCAGTCCCGGGACTAGCCTAGAGACCCAGTACTTC
V: TRBV7-9
size: .
length: 14
J: TRBJ2-5
D: TRBD2

CDR3: CASSWTREAQPQHF
DNA: TGTGCCAGCAGTTGGACTCGGGAAGCCCAGCCCCAGCATTTT
V: TRBV27
size: .
length: 14
J: TRBJ1-5
D: .

CDR3: CASSFTGNNEQYF
DNA: TGTGCCAGCAGCTTTACAGGGAACAACGAGCAGTACTTC
V: TRBV5-6
size: .
length: 13
J: TRBJ2-7
D: .

CDR3: CASSRQGTTGYTF
DNA: TGTGCCAGTAGTAGGCAGGGGACAACTGGCTACACCTTC
V: TRBV19
size: .
length: 13
J: TRBJ1-2
D: .

CDR3: CAWSVSLDRGQSNEKLFF
DNA: TGTGCCTGGAGTGTATCACTTGATAGGGGACAGAGTAATGAAAAACTGTTTTTT
V: TRBV30
size: .
length: 18
J: TRBJ1-4
D: TRBD1

CDR3: CASSVGREALNSPLHF
DNA: TGTGCCAGCAGCGTAGGGAGGGAGGCGCTTAATTCACCCCTCCACTTT
V: TRBV9
size: .
length: 16
J: TRBJ1-6
D: .

CDR3: CASSPVGGSYGYTF
DNA: TGTGCCAGCTCACCGGTTGGTGGGAGCTATGGCTACACCTTC
V: TRBV18
size: .
length: 14
J: TRBJ1-2
D: .

CDR3: CASSTGTGFQGEQFF
DNA: TGTGCCAGCAGTACCGGGACAGGGTTCCAGGGTGAGCAGTTCTTC
V: TRBV6-5
size: .
length: 15
J: TRBJ2-1
D: TRBD1

CDR3: CAWSVTSGYYNEQFF
DNA: TGTGCCTGGAGTGTAACGAGCGGGTATTACAATGAGCAGTTCTTC
V: TRBV30
size: .
length: 15
J: TRBJ2-1
D: .

CDR3: CASSLQLAGVSEQYF
DNA: TGCGCCAGCAGCCTCCAGCTAGCGGGAGTTTCCGAGCAGTACTTC
V: TRBV5-1
size: .
length: 15
J: TRBJ2-7
D: TRBD2

CDR3: CASSETGDTEAFF
DNA: TGTGCCAGCAGTGAAACTGGGGACACTGAAGCTTTCTTT
V: TRBV2
size: .
length: 13
J: TRBJ1-1
D: .

CDR3: CASSISRFRTGELFF
DNA: TGTGCCAGTAGTATATCTAGATTTAGGACCGGGGAGCTGTTTTTT
V: TRBV19
size: .
length: 15
J: TRBJ2-2
D: .

CDR3: CASRVTGDYEQYF
DNA: TGTGCCAGCAGAGTGACGGGGGACTACGAGCAGTACTTC
V: TRBV6-1
size: .
length: 13
J: TRBJ2-7
D: .

CDR3: CASSEDSSTDTQYF
DNA: TGTGCCAGCAGTGAAGATAGTAGCACAGATACGCAGTATTTT
V: TRBV6-1
size: .
length: 14
J: TRBJ2-3
D: .

CDR3: CASSTLLAENTGELFF
DNA: TGTGCCAGTAGTACCCTCCTAGCGGAAAACACCGGGGAGCTGTTTTTT
V: TRBV19
size: .
length: 16
J: TRBJ2-2
D: TRBD2

CDR3: CSVEGNRGLGYTF
DNA: TGCAGCGTTGAAGGGAACAGGGGTCTCGGCTACACCTTC
V: TRBV29-1
size: .
length: 13
J: TRBJ1-2
D: TRBD1

CDR3: CASSYSGGTNEKLFF
DNA: TGTGCCAGCAGTTACTCAGGAGGCACTAATGAAAAACTGTTTTTT
V: TRBV6-6
size: .
length: 15
J: TRBJ1-4
D: .

CDR3: CASSLLGITTDTQYF
DNA: TGCGCCAGCAGCTTGTTAGGAATTACCACAGATACGCAGTATTTT
V: TRBV5-1
size: once
length: 15
J: TRBJ2-3
D: .

CDR3: CASSEVRGAWGYAF
DNA: TGTGCCAGCAGTGAAGTTCGGGGGGCGTGGGGCTACGCCTTC
V: TRBV6-1
size: .
length: 14
J: TRBJ1-2
D: .

CDR3: CASSQGAHTGELFF
DNA: TGTGCCAGCAGCCAGGGGGCGCACACCGGGGAGCTGTTTTTT
V: TRBV28
size: .
length: 14
J: TRBJ2-2
D: TRBD1

CDR3: CASSQLIGLQETQYF
DNA: TGTGCCAGCAGCCAGCTGATAGGTCTCCAAGAGACCCAGTACTTC
V: TRBV4-2
size: .
length: 15
J: TRBJ2-5
D: .

CDR3: CASSSTGGWTGELFF
DNA: TGTGCCAGCAGTTCGACAGGGGGCTGGACCGGGGAGCTGTTTTTT
V: TRBV7-9
size: .
length: 15
J: TRBJ2-2
D: TRBD1

CDR3: CASSFRQGLPSGANVLTF
DNA: TGTGCCAGCAGCTTCCGCCAGGGGCTACCCTCTGGGGCCAACGTCCTGACTTTC
V: TRBV5-6
size: .
length: 18
J: TRBJ2-6
D: .

CDR3: CASNRIRAVPYEQYF
DNA: TGTGCCAGCAACCGAATTAGGGCTGTGCCCTACGAGCAGTACTTC
V: TRBV21-1
size: .
length: 15
J: TRBJ2-7
D: .

CDR3: CASSSVSNTEAFF
DNA: TGTGCCAGCTCATCAGTATCGAACACTGAAGCTTTCTTT
V: TRBV18
size: .
length: 13
J: TRBJ1-1
D: .

CDR3: CASSQGVAGFSSTDTQYF
DNA: TGTGCCAGCAGCCAAGGAGTAGCGGGATTTTCTAGCACAGATACGCAGTATTTT
V: TRBV4-2
size: .
length: 18
J: TRBJ2-3
D: TRBD2

CDR3: CASSPGGNTIYF
DNA: TGTGCCAGCTCACCAGGGGGAAACACCATATATTTT
V: TRBV18
size: .
length: 12
J: TRBJ1-3
D: .

CDR3: CASSWQGVTGNTIYF
DNA: TGCGCCAGCAGCTGGCAGGGGGTAACTGGAAACACCATATATTTT
V: TRBV5-1
size: .
length: 15
J: TRBJ1-3
D: TRBD1

CDR3: CASSPPPGATEAFF
DNA: TGTGCCAGCAGCCCCCCCCCAGGGGCCACTGAAGCTTTCTTT
V: TRBV28
size: .
length: 14
J: TRBJ1-1
D: .

CDR3: CASSLGSSTTDTQYF
DNA: TGTGCCAGCAGCTTAGGTTCGAGTACCACAGATACGCAGTATTTT
V: TRBV7-2
size: .
length: 15
J: TRBJ2-3
D: .